Listed below are T cell receptor beta chains from one sample, sequenced in a study of T cell repertoires in cytomegalovirus infection. TCRdb re-called the reads with MiXCR, one entry per CDR3 protein. The data contain roughly 990,000 distinct CDR3 sequences, roughly 30% of them seen just once; the ten biggest clones take up about an eighth. Their cognate antigens are unknown. The sample was cultured CD8+ T cells from PBMCs, taken from culture after CMV antigen stimulation. Source of these receptors: a human donor in good health (CMV status not recorded). Some clones in this sample may be carry-over from other donors' samples. Each CDR3 is given with its conserved first and last residue. A D gene is named only where the DNA matches it firmly. Clone size is shown for a subset of rows, as once, few, many or a class of expanded clone.

V: TRBV6-1
D: TRBD1
size: few
J: TRBJ2-2
CDR3: CASSEWNSHLRADRGRTGELFF
DNA: TGTGCCAGCAGTGAATGGAACTCCCACCTCCGGGCGGACAGGGGTCGGACCGGGGAGCTGTTTTTT

V: TRBV27
D: -
size: -
J: TRBJ2-7
CDR3: CASRLGRSYEQYF
DNA: TGTGCCAGCAGGTTGGGGCGGTCCTACGAGCAGTACTTC

V: TRBV12-3/TRBV12-4
D: -
size: -
J: TRBJ1-2
CDR3: CASSPTINYGYTF
DNA: TGTGCCAGCAGTCCCACAATTAACTATGGCTACACCTTC

V: TRBV6-5
D: -
size: once
J: TRBJ1-1
CDR3: CASTFHKNTEAFF
DNA: TGTGCCAGCACCTTTCACAAGAACACTGAAGCTTTCTTT

V: TRBV20-1
D: -
size: -
J: TRBJ1-4
CDR3: CSARDTATNEKLFF
DNA: TGCAGTGCTAGAGACACAGCAACTAATGAAAAACTGTTTTTT

V: TRBV28
D: -
size: -
J: TRBJ1-5
CDR3: CASSLILADPSRSNQPQHF
DNA: TGTGCCAGCAGTTTAATCTTGGCAGATCCATCTCGTAGCAATCAGCCCCAGCATTTT

V: TRBV6-1
D: -
size: -
J: TRBJ1-2
CDR3: CASSEVGGIDGYTF
DNA: TGTGCCAGCAGTGAAGTGGGGGGTATCGACGGCTACACCTTC

V: TRBV7-2
D: -
size: many
J: TRBJ1-4
CDR3: CASSAPGAEYGEKLFF
DNA: TGTGCCAGCAGCGCTCCGGGCGCCGAGTATGGTGAAAAACTGTTTTTT

V: TRBV6-4
D: -
size: -
J: TRBJ1-6
CDR3: CASSDGLTGTPLHF
DNA: TGTGCCAGCAGTGACGGCCTCACGGGTACACCCCTCCACTTT

V: TRBV7-3
D: -
size: few
J: TRBJ2-5
CDR3: CASSQRAKETQYF
DNA: TGTGCCAGCAGCCAGAGGGCGAAAGAGACCCAGTACTTC

V: TRBV18
D: TRBD1
size: -
J: TRBJ1-1
CDR3: CASSPSRDRGSEAFF
DNA: TGTGCCAGCTCACCGTCCCGGGACAGGGGATCTGAAGCTTTCTTT

V: TRBV7-9
D: -
size: -
J: TRBJ2-2
CDR3: CASSPIGSHIANTGELVF
DNA: TGTGCCAGCAGCCCGATCGGCAGCCATATCGCGAACACCGGGGAGCTGGTTTTT

V: TRBV4-1
D: TRBD1
size: -
J: TRBJ1-2
CDR3: CASSQDAGQGTNYGYTF
DNA: TGCGCCAGCAGCCAAGATGCCGGACAGGGGACTAACTATGGCTACACCTTC

V: TRBV11-2
D: -
size: few
J: TRBJ1-1
CDR3: CASSLDRSGTEAFF
DNA: TGTGCCAGCAGCTTAGATAGAAGCGGCACTGAAGCTTTCTTT

V: TRBV11-2
D: -
size: few
J: TRBJ2-3
CDR3: CASRYLGGFGDTQYF
DNA: TGTGCCAGCAGATACCTCGGAGGGTTTGGAGATACGCAGTATTTT

V: TRBV29-1
D: TRBD1
size: few
J: TRBJ1-2
CDR3: CSALDRGARSNYGYTF
DNA: TGCAGCGCCCTGGACAGGGGGGCGCGTAGTAACTATGGCTACACCTTC

V: TRBV4-3
D: TRBD2
size: -
J: TRBJ2-1
CDR3: CASSQASGGRSNEQFF
DNA: TGCGCCAGCAGCCAAGCTAGCGGGGGCCGTTCCAATGAGCAGTTCTTC

V: TRBV7-6
D: -
size: few
J: TRBJ1-2
CDR3: CASSLDARFGYTF
DNA: TGTGCCAGCAGCTTAGATGCCCGGTTTGGCTACACCTTC

V: TRBV11-3
D: TRBD2
size: -
J: TRBJ2-2
CDR3: CASSLRTSDTGELFF
DNA: TGTGCCAGCAGCTTAAGGACTAGCGACACCGGGGAGCTGTTTTTT

V: TRBV24-1
D: -
size: -
J: TRBJ2-2
CDR3: CATSDPTSRGARTGELFF
DNA: TGTGCCACCAGTGATCCGACTAGCAGGGGGGCGAGGACCGGGGAGCTGTTTTTT

V: TRBV7-2
D: -
size: few
J: TRBJ1-5
CDR3: CASSLQAQNNQPQHF
DNA: TGTGCCAGCAGCTTACAGGCTCAAAACAATCAGCCCCAGCATTTT

V: TRBV10-3
D: -
size: few
J: TRBJ2-5
CDR3: CAISEGYQETQYF
DNA: TGTGCCATCAGTGAGGGGTACCAAGAGACCCAGTACTTC

V: TRBV19
D: TRBD2
size: few
J: TRBJ2-2
CDR3: CASSIGTSGGPGTGELFF
DNA: TGTGCCAGTAGTATAGGGACTAGCGGGGGGCCCGGAACCGGGGAGCTGTTTTTT

V: TRBV12-3/TRBV12-4
D: -
size: -
J: TRBJ2-7
CDR3: CASSIGRFTLYEQYF
DNA: TGTGCCAGCAGTATCGGCCGGTTCACCCTCTACGAGCAGTACTTC

V: TRBV27
D: TRBD2
size: -
J: TRBJ2-3
CDR3: CASSLSQAAGGPIEIDTQYF
DNA: TGTGCCAGCAGTTTATCACAGGCGGCGGGGGGGCCCATAGAGATAGATACGCAGTATTTT

V: TRBV4-1
D: -
size: -
J: TRBJ1-1
CDR3: CASSRPPKTVMNTEAFF
DNA: TGCGCCAGCAGCCGACCTCCGAAGACAGTCATGAACACTGAAGCTTTCTTT

V: TRBV27
D: TRBD1
size: -
J: TRBJ1-4
CDR3: CASSQKTGAEKLFF
DNA: TGTGCCAGCAGCCAAAAGACAGGGGCAGAAAAACTGTTTTTT

V: TRBV7-8
D: -
size: few
J: TRBJ1-3
CDR3: CASSLYLSGNTIYF
DNA: TGTGCCAGCAGCTTATATCTCTCTGGAAACACCATATATTTT

V: TRBV5-1
D: -
size: -
J: TRBJ1-2
CDR3: CASSLDRPNYGYTF
DNA: TGCGCCAGCAGCTTGGACAGGCCAAACTATGGCTACACCTTC

V: TRBV6-5
D: TRBD2
size: -
J: TRBJ2-1
CDR3: CASSLRLAGANYNEQFF
DNA: TGTGCCAGCAGTTTGAGACTAGCGGGGGCAAACTACAATGAGCAGTTCTTC

V: TRBV12-3/TRBV12-4
D: -
size: many
J: TRBJ2-5
CDR3: CASSPKGETQYF
DNA: TGTGCCAGCAGCCCGAAGGGGGAGACCCAGTACTTC

V: TRBV6-5
D: -
size: -
J: TRBJ1-2
CDR3: CASSYSYNQGYTF
DNA: TGTGCCAGCAGTTACTCGTACAACCAAGGATACACCTTC

V: TRBV7-9
D: -
size: few
J: TRBJ2-3
CDR3: CASSLRGTATDTQYF
DNA: TGTGCCAGCAGCCTCCGAGGGACCGCCACAGATACGCAGTATTTT

V: TRBV14
D: -
size: -
J: TRBJ2-5
CDR3: CASSQQAGAQETQYF
DNA: TGTGCCAGCAGCCAACAGGCGGGGGCCCAAGAGACCCAGTACTTC

V: TRBV27
D: TRBD2
size: -
J: TRBJ2-1
CDR3: CASRGGVDEQFF
DNA: TGTGCCAGCAGGGGGGGGGTCGATGAGCAGTTCTTC

V: TRBV20-1
D: -
size: -
J: TRBJ1-2
CDR3: CSTSRTGALYGYTF
DNA: TGCAGTACTAGTAGAACGGGAGCCCTCTATGGCTACACCTTC

V: TRBV7-9
D: -
size: -
J: TRBJ1-1
CDR3: CASSYQGGEAFF
DNA: TGTGCCAGCAGCTATCAGGGCGGGGAAGCTTTCTTT

V: TRBV18
D: -
size: few
J: TRBJ1-6
CDR3: CASSPERAAYNSPLHF
DNA: TGTGCCAGCTCACCCGAGAGGGCCGCCTATAATTCACCCCTCCACTTT

V: TRBV12-3/TRBV12-4
D: -
size: many
J: TRBJ2-3
CDR3: CASSPQGNTQYF
DNA: TGTGCCAGCAGTCCACAGGGAAATACGCAGTATTTT

V: TRBV7-2
D: TRBD1
size: many
J: TRBJ2-7
CDR3: CASNSRDSPLYYEQYF
DNA: TGTGCCAGTAATTCCCGGGACAGTCCACTCTACTACGAGCAGTACTTC

V: TRBV20-1
D: TRBD1
size: few
J: TRBJ2-2
CDR3: CSARNRGQWTGELFF
DNA: TGCAGTGCTAGGAACAGGGGGCAGTGGACCGGGGAGCTGTTTTTT

V: TRBV7-3
D: -
size: -
J: TRBJ1-1
CDR3: CASSSHRFMNTEAFF
DNA: TGTGCCAGCAGCTCTCACAGGTTCATGAACACTGAAGCTTTCTTT

V: TRBV7-6
D: TRBD1
size: -
J: TRBJ2-7
CDR3: CASSQNQGQGSYEQYF
DNA: TGTGCCAGCAGCCAAAATCAGGGACAGGGTTCCTACGAGCAGTACTTC

V: TRBV6-2/TRBV6-3
D: -
size: -
J: TRBJ1-1
CDR3: CASSYLVRTEAFF
DNA: TGTGCCAGCAGTTATCTAGTCAGGACCGAAGCTTTCTTT

V: TRBV6-5
D: -
size: -
J: TRBJ1-2
CDR3: CASSSWTDASHGYTF
DNA: TGTGCCAGCAGTTCCTGGACAGACGCCTCTCATGGCTACACCTTC

V: TRBV29-1
D: -
size: -
J: TRBJ1-1
CDR3: CSVEVPNTEAFF
DNA: TGCAGCGTTGAAGTTCCGAACACTGAAGCTTTCTTT

V: TRBV28
D: -
size: -
J: TRBJ1-2
CDR3: CASSPNSVVQGYTF
DNA: TGTGCCAGCAGTCCAAATTCAGTGGTACAAGGCTACACCTTC

V: TRBV7-6
D: -
size: many
J: TRBJ2-7
CDR3: CASSPGTTSYEQYF
DNA: TGTGCCAGCAGCCCCGGGACAACCTCCTACGAGCAGTACTTC

V: TRBV7-6
D: -
size: -
J: TRBJ2-7
CDR3: CASSPGGVVYEQYF
DNA: TGTGCCAGCAGCCCAGGAGGGGTTGTCTACGAGCAGTACTTC

V: TRBV11-3
D: -
size: few
J: TRBJ2-2
CDR3: CASSKRSQGFTGELFF
DNA: TGTGCCAGCAGTAAACGGTCGCAGGGATTTACCGGGGAGCTGTTTTTT

V: TRBV4-2
D: -
size: -
J: TRBJ2-5
CDR3: CASSQVGWGGDETQYF
DNA: TGTGCCAGCAGCCAAGTGGGGTGGGGGGGCGATGAGACCCAGTACTTC

V: TRBV2
D: -
size: -
J: TRBJ1-2
CDR3: CASGRGAKGYTF
DNA: TGTGCCAGCGGACGGGGGGCGAAGGGCTACACCTTC

V: TRBV5-4
D: TRBD1
size: -
J: TRBJ2-7
CDR3: CASSLPGTGDHEQYF
DNA: TGTGCCAGCAGCCTTCCCGGGACAGGGGACCACGAGCAGTACTTC

V: TRBV6-1
D: -
size: -
J: TRBJ1-5
CDR3: CASSEAKRGSYSNQPQHF
DNA: TGTGCCAGCAGTGAAGCCAAGAGGGGCAGCTATAGCAATCAGCCCCAGCATTTT